The 2 T cell receptor beta chains reported below all come from one sample, sequenced in a study of blood T cell repertoires in COVID-19. Assay: immunoSEQ multiplex PCR; the TCRdb copy retains only in-frame clones and omits some. The repertoire has hundreds of thousands of clones, 88% of them found once; the top ten carry 0.8% to 1%. Sequencing was performed on PBMCs or T cells enriched from blood (not recorded which). The receptor source for this set is a woman aged 25 to 39 who had recovered from COVID-19.

For this clone: Other nucleotide sequences in the sample specify the same CDR3. The V call is TRBV5-1, the J call TRBJ2-1; TRBD1 is a possible D gene (5 bases). CDR1 and CDR2 from the germline V gene are SGHRS and YFSETQ. V was shortened by 2 bases and J by 1 base, with 7 bases between the two germline ends. The length of the CDR3 is 14 residues. For the CDR3, the DNA is TGCGCCAGCAGCTTAGACAGTTCCTACAATGAGCAGTTCTTC. Amino acid sequence: CASSLDSSYNEQFF.

This clone occurred a few times. The genes are TRBV4-1 and TRBJ2-7; TRBD1 matches 10 bases. The CDR3 length is 15 residues. Germline lookup yields CDR1 MGHRA and CDR2 YSYEKL. V lost 4 bases, J lost 5 bases, and 8 bases stayed unmatched. The CDR3: CASSLTGTGADEQYF. As DNA, the CDR3 is TGCGCCAGCAGCCTTACCGGGACAGGGGCTGACGAGCAGTACTTC.